Presented here are 10 T cell receptor beta chains from one specimen sequenced in a study of blood T cells in healthy people across ages. Sample-barcoded 5' priming and a J-beta primer mix drove a second PCR of 7 to 11 cycles. One entry per CDR3 protein results from TCRdb running MiXCR on the 5' RACE reads. The sample has around 1,500,000 distinct CDR3 sequences, about 30% seen once. The sequencing input was blood. The receptors were gathered from a woman aged 25 to 39 in good health.

This clonotype was counted at least ten times. CDR3 protein: CASSLVRTINYEQYF. CDR3 DNA sequence: TGTGCCAGCAGCTTAGTTCGGACGATCAACTACGAGCAGTACTTC. V is TRBV7-2 and J is TRBJ2-7; D unclear. The CDR3 totals 15 residues. From germline, CDR1 is SGHTA and CDR2 FQGNSA. Deletions cut 1 base from V and 3 bases from J, with 13 bases between.

With respect to this clonotype: A much larger clone differs from this one at a single base, so this may be a read error. The V and J genes are TRBV12-3 or TRBV12-4 and TRBJ2-1; D is perhaps TRBD1 (5 bases). V lost 0 bases and J 13 bases, leaving 16 bases between the germline ends. CDR3 length equals 14 residues. The CDR3 DNA follows: TGTGCCAGCAGTTTAGCGGGGCCAGACGAGACCCAGTTCTTC. Amino acid sequence: CASSLAGPDETQFF.

The rearrangement uses TRBV4-3 and TRBJ1-5; D is unresolved. The V end was cut by 2 bases, the J end by 7 bases, with 15 bases between. Germline V CDR1 and CDR2: LGHNA, YSLEER. The CDR3 is 15 residues long. For the CDR3, the DNA is TGCGCCAGCAGCCAAATGATCGGTCGAGGACAGCCCCAGCATTTT. Translated, it gives CASSQMIGRGQPQHF.

As DNA, the CDR3 is TGCGCCAGCAGCCAAGGAGCAGGGGGGAAACACGAGCAGTACTTC. Residues: CASSQGAGGKHEQYF. The chain employs TRBV4-3 and TRBJ2-7; D is perhaps TRBD1 (7 bases). The V end lost 1 base, the J end lost 5 bases, and 15 bases lay between the germline ends. The germline V gene encodes CDR1 LGHNA and CDR2 YSLEER. The CDR3 loop spans 15 amino acids.

The V and J genes are TRBV6-6 and TRBJ2-1; no definite D call. CDR3 length: 13 residues. Trimming took off 8 bases at V and 6 bases at J, with 14 bases between the two ends. Germline V gene lookup returns CDR1 MNHNY and CDR2 SVGAGI (reference sequence). The DNA of the CDR3 is TGTGCCAGCTCGAACGGCGGTGGCAATGAGCAGTTCTTC. It is translated as CASSNGGGNEQFF.

This clonotype was detected ten times or more. The rearrangement uses TRBV3-1 and TRBJ2-7, with 10 bases lining up with TRBD2. V dropped 3 bases and J dropped 4; count of bases not matched to a gene: 6. Germline V gene sequence: CDR1 LGHDT, CDR2 YNNKEL (reference sequence). This CDR3 has 15 residues. Here the CDR3 reads CASSQASGSQYEQYF. CDR3 coding DNA: TGTGCCAGCAGCCAGGCTAGCGGGAGTCAGTACGAGCAGTACTTC.

This clonotype came up a few times. The gene calls are TRBV20-1 and TRBJ1-2; TRBD1 might be the D (5 bases). The CDR3 totals 12 residues. Germline CDR1 reads DFQATT; CDR2 reads SNEGSKA (reference sequence). The V end lost 4 bases, the J end lost 4 bases, and 10 bases lay between the germline ends. CDR3: CSATRAVYGYTF. In DNA, the CDR3 is TGCAGTGCTACCAGGGCGGTCTATGGCTACACCTTC.

The chain employs TRBV15 and TRBJ2-1; D is uncertain. This CDR3 has 13 residues. Germline V gene sequence: CDR1 LNHNV, CDR2 YYDKDF (reference sequence). V lost 0 bases to trimming and J lost 4 bases, with 4 bases between them. CDR3 region: CATSRERYNEQFF. CDR3 nucleotides: TGTGCCACCAGCAGAGAAAGGTACAATGAGCAGTTCTTC. Full variable domain (outside the CDR3, taken from reference TRBV15 and TRBJ2-1): DAMVIQNPRYQVTQFGKPVTLSCSQTLNHNVMYWYQQKSSQAPKLLFHYYDKDFNNEADTPDNFQSRRPNTSFCFLDIRSPGLGDTAMYLCATSRERYNEQFFGPGTRLTVL.

In its sample, this clonotype was seen a few times. The chain links TRBV6-5 to TRBJ2-1, with TRBD1 matching 7 bases. The ends lost 5 bases at V and 13 bases at J; junction bases unmatched: 8. CDR1 is MNHEY, CDR2 SVGAGI, per germline. The CDR3 covers 12 residues. The CDR3 region is CASSKDRIFQFF. CDR3 DNA: TGTGCCAGCAGTAAGGACAGGATATTTCAGTTCTTC.

This clonotype was seen more than once but under ten times. The CDR3 region is CASSLPQGYYNEQFF. In DNA, the CDR3 is TGTGCCAGCAGTTTACCTCAGGGCTACTACAATGAGCAGTTCTTC. The V gene is TRBV12-3 or TRBV12-4, the J gene TRBJ2-1, with a tentative D call TRBD1 (5 bases). The CDR3 length is 15 residues. The ends were cut back, 2 bases at V and 3 bases at J, with 11 bases in the middle.